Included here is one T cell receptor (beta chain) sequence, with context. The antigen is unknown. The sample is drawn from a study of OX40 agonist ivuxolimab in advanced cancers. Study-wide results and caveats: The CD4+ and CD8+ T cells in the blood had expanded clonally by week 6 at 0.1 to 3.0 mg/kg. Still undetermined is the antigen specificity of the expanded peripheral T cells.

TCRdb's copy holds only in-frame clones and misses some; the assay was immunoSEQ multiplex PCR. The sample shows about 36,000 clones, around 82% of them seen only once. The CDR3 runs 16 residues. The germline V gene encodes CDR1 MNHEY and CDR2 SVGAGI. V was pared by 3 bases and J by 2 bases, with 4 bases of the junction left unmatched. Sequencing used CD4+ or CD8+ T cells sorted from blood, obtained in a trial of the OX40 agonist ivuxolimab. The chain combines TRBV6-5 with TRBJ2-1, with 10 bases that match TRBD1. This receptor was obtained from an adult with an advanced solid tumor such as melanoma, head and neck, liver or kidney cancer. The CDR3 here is CASSYGTGAPYNEQFF. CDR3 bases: TGTGCCAGCAGTTATGGGACAGGGGCCCCCTACAATGAGCAGTTCTTC.